This TCR beta chain was captured by sequencing in a study of T cell responses to AZD1222 COVID-19 vaccine. General study findings and limits: Donors were largely white British and mainly female; clonal diversity was possibly underestimated. Researchers report vaccine-associated CD4 TCRs spanning spike, with dominance at 160-218 and 743-854.

Profiled with immunoSEQ multiplex PCR; TCRdb holds only in-frame clones, not every one. Here the sample spans 160,000 or so clones, approximately 90% being singletons. Remarks on this clone: The antigen is unknown.

This TCR came from an adult in good health. Sequenced material: peripheral blood, taken on day 0 of AZD1222 vaccination.

CDR3 sequence: CASSPSGSTEAFF. CDR3 nucleotide sequence: TGTGCCAGCAGCCCCTCGGGGAGCACTGAAGCTTTCTTT. This chain links TRBV6-2 or TRBV6-3 with TRBJ1-1; D is unclear. In germline, CDR1 is MNHEY, CDR2 SVGEGT. V lost 6 bases, J lost 4 bases, and 12 bases lay in between. This CDR3 spans 13 amino acids.